The subject of this entry is one T cell receptor (beta chain). What it binds is not known. TCR beta sequences were obtained from blood CD8+ and CD4+ T cells. TEMRA cells underwent FACS enrichment and CD8+ and CD4+ T cells underwent negative isolation. These data are taken from a study of CD8 T cells in Susac syndrome. Overall study results and limits: The study's TCR sequencing and HLA analysis covered a relatively small number of individuals, and the study acknowledged this.

CDR1 and CDR2 from the germline V gene are DFQATT and SNEGSKA (reference sequence). The CDR3 length is 15 residues. V shed 0 bases and J 3 bases; nucleotides not matched to a gene: 8. RNA was extracted with the RNeasy kit, and a quantity of about 0.45 to 1 ug was reverse transcribed using random hexamers. Amplification of TCR beta CDR3 used immunoSEQ multiplex PCR across 54 Vbeta and 13 Jbeta. TCRdb processed the immunoSEQ multiplex PCR reads anew with MiXCR; each CDR3 protein has one entry. The sample lists 200,000 or so distinct CDR3 sequences, about 96% seen once, with 0.093% in the top ten. This receptor was taken from a human donor with multiple sclerosis. The V gene is TRBV20-1, the J gene TRBJ2-7, with 7 bases identical to TRBD2. Sequencing used CD4+ T cells from PBMCs. The CDR3 loop reads CSARDLSGVIYEQYF. The CDR3 region has the DNA TGCAGTGCTAGAGATCTAAGCGGGGTTATCTACGAGCAGTACTTC.